Listed below are T cell receptor beta chains from one sample, sequenced in a study of blood T cell repertoires in COVID-19. Sequencing used immunoSEQ multiplex PCR; TCRdb keeps in-frame clones, though not all of them. The table has about 320,000 clones, around 90% seen once. The sample consisted of PBMCs or T cells enriched from blood (not recorded which). These receptor sequences come from a man in his thirties or forties who had recovered from COVID-19. Each CDR3 is given with its conserved first and last residue. Fields, in order: V gene, CDR3 length, D gene, clone size, J gene, CDR3 protein, CDR3 DNA. The D gene is left open where the match is weak. Size is stated for part of the rows, as once, few or many counts, or as a class when the clone is expanded.

>TRBV23-1|16|TRBD1|NA|TRBJ1-3
CASPSWGQNSGNTIYF
TGCGCCAGCCCCTCCTGGGGACAGAACTCTGGAAACACCATATATTTT
>TRBV5-1|17|TRBD2|NA|TRBJ2-3
CASSSLLAGALTDTQYF
TGCGCCAGCAGCTCGCTACTAGCGGGGGCCCTCACAGATACGCAGTATTTT
>TRBV7-9|13|NA|NA|TRBJ1-6
CASRTGLNSPLHF
TGTGCCAGCCGAACAGGGCTTAATTCACCCCTCCACTTT
>TRBV7-6|15|NA|NA|TRBJ1-6
CASSPVDPGSSPLHF
TGTGCCAGCAGCCCCGTCGACCCGGGGAGCTCACCCCTCCACTTT
>TRBV28|10|NA|NA|TRBJ2-3
CATQTDTQYF
TGTGCCACACAAACAGATACGCAGTATTTT
>TRBV14|15|TRBD1|NA|TRBJ1-3
CASSQVGTAGNTIYF
TGTGCCAGCAGCCAAGTCGGGACAGCTGGAAACACCATATATTTT
>TRBV30|13|NA|NA|TRBJ2-2
CACHGPNTGELFF
TGTGCCTGCCATGGGCCGAACACCGGGGAGCTGTTTTTT
>TRBV7-7|15|NA|once|TRBJ2-3
CASSLEGPPTDTQYF
TGTGCCAGCAGCTTAGAGGGGCCACCCACAGATACGCAGTATTTT
>TRBV7-8|15|TRBD1|NA|TRBJ1-2
CASSGDWDRSYGYTF
TGTGCCAGCAGCGGAGACTGGGACAGGAGCTATGGCTACACCTTC
>TRBV11-2|14|NA|NA|TRBJ2-3
CASSLVAGGDTQYF
TGTGCCAGCAGCTTAGTGGCAGGTGGGGATACGCAGTATTTT
>TRBV28|14|TRBD1|NA|TRBJ1-2
CASSLGTGTYGYTF
TGTGCCAGCAGTTTAGGGACAGGGACCTATGGCTACACCTTC
>TRBV18|14|NA|few|TRBJ2-5
CASSPPSTPETQYF
TGTGCCAGCTCACCCCCATCTACCCCAGAGACCCAGTACTTC
>TRBV12-3/TRBV12-4|13|NA|NA|TRBJ2-5
CACNAGRGETQYF
TGTGCCTGCAACGCGGGGAGGGGGGAGACCCAGTACTTC
>TRBV7-6|14|TRBD2|few|TRBJ2-5
CASSFSGGGETQYF
TGTGCCAGCAGCTTCAGCGGGGGCGGGGAGACCCAGTACTTC
>TRBV28|17|TRBD1|NA|TRBJ2-1
CASSLGQAPAHDNEQFF
TGTGCCAGCAGTCTGGGACAGGCCCCGGCCCATGACAATGAGCAGTTCTTC
>TRBV30|15|NA|once|TRBJ2-3
CAWSLGSVGTDTQYF
TGTGCCTGGAGTTTGGGTAGCGTGGGCACAGATACGCAGTATTTT
>TRBV5-5|15|NA|NA|TRBJ2-1
CASSLDWRGYNEQFF
TGTGCCAGCAGCTTGGATTGGAGGGGTTACAATGAGCAGTTCTTC
>TRBV7-3|13|NA|NA|TRBJ1-6
CASSLRARSPLHF
TGTGCCAGCAGCTTAAGGGCTCGGTCACCCCTCCACTTT
>TRBV21-1|17|NA|NA|TRBJ1-5
CASSKFGRGNSNQPQHF
NA
>TRBV27|13|TRBD1|NA|TRBJ1-2
CASSSIQGGGYTF
TGTGCCAGCAGTTCGATCCAGGGGGGTGGCTACACCTTC
>TRBV11-2|17|NA|once|TRBJ1-6
CASSWPQGQSSNSPLHF
TGTGCCAGCAGCTGGCCTCAGGGCCAGTCCTCGAATTCACCCCTCCACTTT
>TRBV7-2|17|NA|NA|TRBJ2-6
CASSLVPGISGANVLTF
TGTGCCAGCAGCTTAGTTCCAGGTATCTCTGGGGCCAACGTCCTGACTTTC
>TRBV7-9|14|NA|NA|TRBJ1-4
CASSLDSLVEKLFF
TGTGCCAGCAGCTTGGACAGTTTAGTCGAAAAACTGTTTTTT
>TRBV18|18|NA|NA|TRBJ2-6
CASSPGRSTFSGANVLTF
TGTGCCAGCTCACCAGGCAGGTCAACGTTCTCTGGGGCCAACGTCCTGACTTTC
>TRBV27|18|TRBD2|NA|TRBJ2-3
CASSLSGPSGGWADTQYF
TGTGCCAGCAGTTTATCGGGGCCTAGCGGGGGTTGGGCAGATACGCAGTATTTT
>TRBV7-3|13|NA|NA|TRBJ2-7
CASSPQGSAEQYF
TGTGCCAGCAGCCCCCAGGGGTCCGCCGAGCAGTACTTC
>TRBV10-3|15|NA|NA|TRBJ1-2
CAISAEDNVNYGYTF
TGTGCCATCAGTGCCGAGGACAACGTTAACTATGGCTACACCTTC
>TRBV15|14|NA|once|TRBJ1-2
CATSRATGSYGYTF
TGTGCCACCAGCAGAGCTACAGGGAGCTATGGCTACACCTTC
>TRBV4-2|13|NA|NA|TRBJ2-3
CASSQDEADTQYF
TGTGCCAGCAGCCAAGATGAGGCGGATACGCAGTATTTT
>TRBV28|13|NA|NA|TRBJ1-1
CASRRAWRTEAFF
TGTGCCAGCAGGAGGGCCTGGAGGACTGAAGCTTTCTTT
>TRBV7-8|16|TRBD1|NA|TRBJ1-5
CASSTPGTEPDQPQHF
TGTGCCAGCAGCACCCCCGGGACAGAGCCCGATCAGCCCCAGCATTTT
>TRBV6-5|16|NA|NA|TRBJ2-2
CASSYLAGTNTGELFF
TGTGCCAGCAGTTACCTTGCAGGGACGAACACCGGGGAGCTGTTTTTT
>TRBV2|13|NA|NA|TRBJ1-2
CASSVLAEDGYTF
TGTGCCAGCAGTGTTCTGGCAGAGGATGGCTACACCTTC
>TRBV3-1/TRBV3-2|15|NA|NA|TRBJ2-1
CASSPRRTSYNEQFF
TGTGCCAGCAGCCCCCGACGGACTTCCTACAATGAGCAGTTCTTC
>TRBV24-1|13|NA|NA|TRBJ1-2
CATSVGTNYGYTF
TGTGCCACCAGTGTCGGGACAAATTATGGCTACACCTTC
>TRBV6-5|15|NA|NA|TRBJ2-7
CASRAGPSVSYEQYF
TGTGCCAGCAGGGCGGGACCTAGCGTATCCTACGAGCAGTACTTC
>TRBV10-3|13|TRBD1|NA|TRBJ2-7
CAIQTGGRGEQYF
TGTGCCATCCAGACAGGGGGAAGAGGCGAGCAGTACTTC
>TRBV6-2/TRBV6-3|16|TRBD2|NA|TRBJ2-3
CASSYPSGGVTDTQYF
TGTGCCAGCAGTTACCCTAGCGGGGGTGTCACAGATACGCAGTATTTT
>TRBV30|13|NA|NA|TRBJ2-5
CAWSVGLAETQYF
TGTGCCTGGAGTGTCGGGCTAGCAGAGACCCAGTACTTC
>TRBV9|12|NA|NA|TRBJ2-1
CASSLPENEQFF
TGTGCCAGCAGCCTTCCGGAGAATGAGCAGTTCTTC
>TRBV29-1|11|NA|NA|TRBJ1-1
CSVRGGTEAFF
TGCAGCGTTAGGGGGGGGACTGAAGCTTTCTTT
>TRBV2|13|NA|NA|TRBJ2-1
CASSAYPRDRRFF
TGTGCCAGCAGTGCCTATCCCCGGGATCGGAGGTTCTTC
>TRBV9|17|TRBD1|NA|TRBJ1-1
CASSPSAGGQVDTEAFF
TGTGCCAGCAGTCCCTCTGCTGGGGGACAGGTCGACACTGAAGCTTTCTTT
>TRBV5-1|16|NA|once|TRBJ1-1
CASSPGLRELNTEAFF
TGCGCCAGCAGCCCGGGCCTTAGGGAGTTAAACACTGAAGCTTTCTTT
>TRBV3-1/TRBV3-2|12|NA|once|TRBJ1-6
CASSPLNSPLHF
TGTGCCAGCAGCCCCCTAAATTCACCCCTCCACTTT
>TRBV6-1|15|TRBD2|NA|TRBJ2-4
CASSESTSDKNIQYF
TGTGCCAGCAGTGAATCGACTAGCGACAAAAACATTCAGTACTTC
>TRBV5-4|16|NA|NA|TRBJ2-7
CASSLGGANPTYEQYF
TGTGCCAGCAGCTTGGGCGGGGCGAACCCAACCTACGAGCAGTACTTC
>TRBV4-1|17|TRBD2|once|TRBJ2-3
CASSQGLAGGSTDTQYF
TGCGCCAGCAGCCAAGGACTAGCGGGGGGAAGCACAGATACGCAGTATTTT
>TRBV19|16|NA|NA|TRBJ1-5
CASSIRQGTSNQPQHF
TGTGCCAGTAGTATAAGGCAGGGCACAAGCAATCAGCCCCAGCATTTT
>TRBV5-5|16|NA|NA|TRBJ2-7
CASSLAQGSPPYEQYF
TGTGCCAGCAGCTTGGCCCAGGGTAGCCCTCCCTACGAGCAGTACTTC
>TRBV29-1|13|TRBD1|NA|TRBJ1-5
CSVGDRGGQPQHF
TGCAGCGTTGGGGACAGGGGCGGTCAGCCCCAGCATTTT
>TRBV3-1/TRBV3-2|18|TRBD2|once|TRBJ2-3
CASSRAAPGTSSTDTQYF
TGTGCCAGCAGCCGAGCAGCCCCCGGGACTAGCAGCACAGATACGCAGTATTTT
>TRBV6-5|14|TRBD1|once|TRBJ1-2
CASSSGQGSYGYTF
TGTGCCAGCAGCTCGGGACAGGGTAGTTATGGCTACACCTTC
>TRBV7-8|15|NA|NA|TRBJ2-1
CASSLVKGGDNEQFF
TGTGCCAGCAGCTTAGTGAAGGGCGGGGACAATGAGCAGTTCTTC
>TRBV11-2|13|NA|NA|TRBJ1-4
CASRRDSGEKLFF
TGTGCCAGCCGCAGGGACTCGGGTGAAAAACTGTTTTTT
>TRBV9|16|NA|NA|TRBJ1-3
CASRPSGTISGNTIYF
TGTGCCAGCAGGCCGTCCGGGACAATCTCTGGAAACACCATATATTTT
>TRBV7-9|16|NA|few|TRBJ1-4
CASSQGLPQAAEKLFF
TGTGCCAGCAGCCAGGGACTGCCGCAAGCGGCAGAAAAACTGTTTTTT
>TRBV5-1|18|TRBD1|NA|TRBJ1-2
CASSFGTGHGDWGYGYTF
TGCGCCAGCAGCTTTGGGACAGGGCATGGCGATTGGGGCTATGGCTACACCTTC
>TRBV6-5|14|NA|once|TRBJ2-5
CASSYPGTQETQYF
TGTGCCAGCAGTTACCCCGGGACACAAGAGACCCAGTACTTC